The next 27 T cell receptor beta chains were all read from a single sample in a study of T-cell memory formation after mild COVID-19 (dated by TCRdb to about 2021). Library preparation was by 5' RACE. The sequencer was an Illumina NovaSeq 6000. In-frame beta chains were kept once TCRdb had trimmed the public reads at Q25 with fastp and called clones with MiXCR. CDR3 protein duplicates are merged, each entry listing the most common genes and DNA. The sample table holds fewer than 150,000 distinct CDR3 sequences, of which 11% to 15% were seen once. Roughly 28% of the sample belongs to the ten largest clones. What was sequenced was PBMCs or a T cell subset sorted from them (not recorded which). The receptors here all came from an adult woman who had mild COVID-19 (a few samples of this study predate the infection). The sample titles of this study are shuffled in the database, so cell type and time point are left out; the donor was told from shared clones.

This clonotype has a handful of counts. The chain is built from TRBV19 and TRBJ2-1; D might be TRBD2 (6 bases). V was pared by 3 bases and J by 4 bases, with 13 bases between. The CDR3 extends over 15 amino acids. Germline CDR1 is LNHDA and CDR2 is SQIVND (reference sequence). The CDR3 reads CASSILAGLYNEQFF. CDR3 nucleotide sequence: TGTGCCAGTAGTATCCTTGCGGGACTGTACAATGAGCAGTTCTTC.

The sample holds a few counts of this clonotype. The CDR3 reads CSAMTGGSYEQYF. The CDR3 nucleotides read TGCAGCGCGATGACAGGGGGCTCCTACGAGCAGTACTTC. The J gene is TRBJ2-7, the V gene TRBV29-1; 9 positions match TRBD1. Losses at the gene ends were 7 bases for V and 0 bases for J; bases not matched to a gene: 4. The CDR3 spans 13 residues. Germline V gene lookup returns CDR1 SQVTM and CDR2 ANQGSEA.

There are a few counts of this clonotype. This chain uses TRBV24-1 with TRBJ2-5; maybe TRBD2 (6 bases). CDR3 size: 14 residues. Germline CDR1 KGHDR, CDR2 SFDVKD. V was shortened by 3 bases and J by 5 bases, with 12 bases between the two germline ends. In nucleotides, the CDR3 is TGTGCCACCAGTGATCCGGGGGAAGGGGAGACCCAGTACTTC. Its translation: CATSDPGEGETQYF.

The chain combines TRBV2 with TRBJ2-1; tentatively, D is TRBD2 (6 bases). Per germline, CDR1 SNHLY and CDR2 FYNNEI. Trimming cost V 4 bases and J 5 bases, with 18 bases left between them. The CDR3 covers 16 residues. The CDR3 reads CASSVAGGISNNEQFF. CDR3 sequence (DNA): TGTGCCAGCAGTGTTGCAGGCGGGATATCCAACAATGAGCAGTTCTTC.

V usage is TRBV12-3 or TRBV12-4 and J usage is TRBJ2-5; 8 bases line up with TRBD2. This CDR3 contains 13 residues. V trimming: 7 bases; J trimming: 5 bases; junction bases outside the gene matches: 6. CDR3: CASTVGGVETQYF. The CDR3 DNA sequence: TGTGCCAGCACCGTCGGGGGGGTGGAGACCCAGTACTTC.

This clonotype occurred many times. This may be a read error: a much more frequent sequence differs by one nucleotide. This chain's CDR3 is CASSEGENTEAFF. The CDR3 bases are TGTGCCAGCAGTGAGGGGGAGAACACTGAAGCTTTCTTT. The J gene is TRBJ1-1, the V gene TRBV2; weak D call: TRBD1 (5 bases). Germline CDR1 is SNHLY and CDR2 is FYNNEI. Trimming left V 3 bases short and J 1 base short, with 6 bases between. This CDR3 is built from 13 residues.

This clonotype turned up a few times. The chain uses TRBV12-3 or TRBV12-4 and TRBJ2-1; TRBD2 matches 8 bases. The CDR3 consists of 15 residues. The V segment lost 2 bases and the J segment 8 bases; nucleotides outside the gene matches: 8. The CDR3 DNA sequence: TGTGCCAGCAGTTTATTCCGGGAGGGCCGGGATGAGCAGTTCTTC. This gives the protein CASSLFREGRDEQFF.

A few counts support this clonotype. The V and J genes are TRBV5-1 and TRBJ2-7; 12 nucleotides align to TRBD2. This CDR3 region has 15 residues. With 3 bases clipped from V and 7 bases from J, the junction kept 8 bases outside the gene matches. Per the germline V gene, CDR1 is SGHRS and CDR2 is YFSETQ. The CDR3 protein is CASSSGGLAGGEQYF. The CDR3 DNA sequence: TGCGCCAGCAGCTCGGGGGGACTAGCGGGCGGAGAGCAGTACTTC.

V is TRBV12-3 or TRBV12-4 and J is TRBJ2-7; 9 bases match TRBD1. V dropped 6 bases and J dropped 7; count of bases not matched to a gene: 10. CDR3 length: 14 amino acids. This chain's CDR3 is CASSRDREKEEQYF. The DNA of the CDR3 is TGTGCCAGCAGCCGGGACAGGGAGAAGGAAGAGCAGTACTTC.

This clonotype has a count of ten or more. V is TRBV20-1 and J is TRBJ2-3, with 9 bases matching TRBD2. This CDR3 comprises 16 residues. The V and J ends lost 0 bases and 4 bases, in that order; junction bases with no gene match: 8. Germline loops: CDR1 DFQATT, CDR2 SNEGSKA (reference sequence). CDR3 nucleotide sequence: TGCAGTGCTAGAGATCTGGCGGGGGGGGCCTCAGATACGCAGTATTTT. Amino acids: CSARDLAGGASDTQYF.

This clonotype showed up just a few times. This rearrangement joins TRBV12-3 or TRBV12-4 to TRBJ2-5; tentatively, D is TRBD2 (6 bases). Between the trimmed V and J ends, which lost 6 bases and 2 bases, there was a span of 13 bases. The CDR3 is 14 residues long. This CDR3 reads CASSPRDSQETQYF. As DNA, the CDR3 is TGTGCCAGCAGCCCCCGGGACTCTCAAGAGACCCAGTACTTC.

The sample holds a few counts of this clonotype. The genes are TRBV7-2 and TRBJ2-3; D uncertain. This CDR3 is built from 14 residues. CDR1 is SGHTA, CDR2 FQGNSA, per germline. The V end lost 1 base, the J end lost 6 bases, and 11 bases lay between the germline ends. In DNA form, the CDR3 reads TGTGCCAGCAGCTTAGTAACGGCATCTGATACGCAGTATTTT. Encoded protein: CASSLVTASDTQYF.

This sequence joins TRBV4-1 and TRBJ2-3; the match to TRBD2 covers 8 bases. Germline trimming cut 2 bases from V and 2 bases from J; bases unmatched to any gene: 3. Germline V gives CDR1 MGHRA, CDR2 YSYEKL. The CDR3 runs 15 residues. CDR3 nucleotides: TGCGCCAGCAGCCAACGCGGGGGGTCCACAGATACGCAGTATTTT. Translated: CASSQRGGSTDTQYF.

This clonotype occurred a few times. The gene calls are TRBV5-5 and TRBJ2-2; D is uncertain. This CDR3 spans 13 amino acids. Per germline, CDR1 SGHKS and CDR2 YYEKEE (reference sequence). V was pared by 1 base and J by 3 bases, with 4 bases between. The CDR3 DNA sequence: TGTGCCAGCAGCTTGCGGGACACCGGGGAGCTGTTTTTT. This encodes CASSLRDTGELFF. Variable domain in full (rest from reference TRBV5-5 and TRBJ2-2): DAGVTQSPTHLIKTRGQQVTLRCSPISGHKSVSWYQQVLGQGPQFIFQYYEKEERGRGNFPDRFSARQFPNYSSELNVNALLLGDSALYLCASSLRDTGELFFGEGSRLTVL.

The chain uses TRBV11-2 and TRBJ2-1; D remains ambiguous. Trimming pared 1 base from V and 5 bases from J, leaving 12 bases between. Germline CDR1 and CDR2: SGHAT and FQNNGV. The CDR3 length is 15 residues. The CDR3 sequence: CASSLGDRKNNEQFF. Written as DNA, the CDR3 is TGTGCCAGCAGCTTAGGGGATCGCAAAAACAATGAGCAGTTCTTC.

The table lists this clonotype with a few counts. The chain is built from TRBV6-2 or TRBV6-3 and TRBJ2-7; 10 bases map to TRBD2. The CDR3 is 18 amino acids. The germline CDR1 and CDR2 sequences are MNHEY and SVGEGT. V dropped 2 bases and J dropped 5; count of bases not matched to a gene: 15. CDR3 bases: TGTGCCAGCAGTTACACCGGACCTAGCGGGAGTCTTTGGGACGAGCAGTACTTC. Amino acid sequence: CASSYTGPSGSLWDEQYF.

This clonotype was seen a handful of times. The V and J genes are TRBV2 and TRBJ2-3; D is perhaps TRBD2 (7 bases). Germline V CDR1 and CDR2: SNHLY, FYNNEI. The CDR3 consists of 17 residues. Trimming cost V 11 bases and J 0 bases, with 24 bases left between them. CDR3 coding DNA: TGTGCCCGGCCGGGGGCTAGCGGAGGGTGGAGCACAGATACGCAGTATTTT. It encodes CARPGASGGWSTDTQYF.

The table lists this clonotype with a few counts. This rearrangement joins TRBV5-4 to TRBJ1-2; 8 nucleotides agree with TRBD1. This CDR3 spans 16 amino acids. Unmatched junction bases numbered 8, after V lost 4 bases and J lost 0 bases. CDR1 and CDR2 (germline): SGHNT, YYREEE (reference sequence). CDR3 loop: CASSMGRTGPNYGYTF. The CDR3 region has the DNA TGTGCCAGCAGCATGGGGAGGACAGGGCCTAACTATGGCTACACCTTC.

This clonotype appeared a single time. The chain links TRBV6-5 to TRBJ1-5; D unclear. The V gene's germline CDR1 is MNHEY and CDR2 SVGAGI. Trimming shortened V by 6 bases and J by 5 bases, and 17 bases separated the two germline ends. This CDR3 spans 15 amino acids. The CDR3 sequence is CASSPGRPWDQPQHF. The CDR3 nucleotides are TGTGCCAGCAGCCCCGGGCGTCCATGGGATCAGCCCCAGCATTTT.

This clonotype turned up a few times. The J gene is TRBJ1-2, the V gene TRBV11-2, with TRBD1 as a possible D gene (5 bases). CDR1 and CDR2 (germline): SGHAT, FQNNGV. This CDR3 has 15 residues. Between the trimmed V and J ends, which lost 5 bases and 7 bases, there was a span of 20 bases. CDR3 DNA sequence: TGTGCCAGCAGCCCCGCCGCCGGGGGAGTAGGTGGCTACACCTTC. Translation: CASSPAAGGVGGYTF.

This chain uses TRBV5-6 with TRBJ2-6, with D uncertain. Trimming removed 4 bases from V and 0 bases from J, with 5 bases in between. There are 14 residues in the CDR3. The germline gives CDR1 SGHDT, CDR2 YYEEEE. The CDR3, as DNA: TGTGCCAGCAGCGAAGCCTCTGGGGCCAACGTCCTGACTTTC. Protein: CASSEASGANVLTF.

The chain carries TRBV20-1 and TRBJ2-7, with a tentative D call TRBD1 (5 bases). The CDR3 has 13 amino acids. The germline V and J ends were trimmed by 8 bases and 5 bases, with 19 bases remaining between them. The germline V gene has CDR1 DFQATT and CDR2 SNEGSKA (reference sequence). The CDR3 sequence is CSFRTGRFHEQYF. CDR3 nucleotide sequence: TGCAGTTTTCGCACAGGCCGTTTCCACGAGCAGTACTTC.

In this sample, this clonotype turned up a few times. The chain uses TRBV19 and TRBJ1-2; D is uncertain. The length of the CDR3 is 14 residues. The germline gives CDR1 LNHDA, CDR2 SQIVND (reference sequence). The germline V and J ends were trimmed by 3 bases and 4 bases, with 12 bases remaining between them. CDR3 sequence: CASSIKAPSYGYTF. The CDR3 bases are TGTGCCAGTAGTATTAAAGCCCCTAGCTATGGCTACACCTTC.

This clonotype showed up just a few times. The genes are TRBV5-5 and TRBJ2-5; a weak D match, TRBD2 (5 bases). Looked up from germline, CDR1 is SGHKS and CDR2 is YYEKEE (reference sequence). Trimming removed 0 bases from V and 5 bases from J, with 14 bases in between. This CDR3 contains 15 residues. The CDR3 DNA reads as TGTGCCAGCAGCTTGGGGTATAGTGGCGGGGAGACCCAGTACTTC. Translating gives CASSLGYSGGETQYF.

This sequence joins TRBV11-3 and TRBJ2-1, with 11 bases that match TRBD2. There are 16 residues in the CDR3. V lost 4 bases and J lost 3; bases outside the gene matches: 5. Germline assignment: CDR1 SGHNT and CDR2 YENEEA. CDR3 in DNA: TGTGCCAGCAGCTCCATTAGCGGGAGGGACTACAATGAGCAGTTCTTC. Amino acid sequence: CASSSISGRDYNEQFF. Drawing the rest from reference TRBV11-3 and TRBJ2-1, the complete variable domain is EAGVVQSPRYKIIEKKQPVAFWCNPISGHNTLYWYLQNLGQGPELLIRYENEEAVDDSQLPKDRFSAERLKGVDSTLKIQPAELGDSAVYLCASSSISGRDYNEQFFGPGTRLTVL.

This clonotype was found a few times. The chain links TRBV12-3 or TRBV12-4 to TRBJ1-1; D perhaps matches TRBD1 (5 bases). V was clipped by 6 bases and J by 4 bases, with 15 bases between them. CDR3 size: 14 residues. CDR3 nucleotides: TGTGCCAGCAGCTTACTCGGGGCGCGCACTGAAGCTTTCTTT. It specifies CASSLLGARTEAFF.

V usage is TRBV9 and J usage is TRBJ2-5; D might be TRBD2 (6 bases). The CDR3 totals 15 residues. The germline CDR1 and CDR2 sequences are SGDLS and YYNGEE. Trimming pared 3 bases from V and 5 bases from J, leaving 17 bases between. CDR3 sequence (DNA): TGTGCCAGCAGCGCCAACACCGGGACTGAGGAGACCCAGTACTTC. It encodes CASSANTGTEETQYF.